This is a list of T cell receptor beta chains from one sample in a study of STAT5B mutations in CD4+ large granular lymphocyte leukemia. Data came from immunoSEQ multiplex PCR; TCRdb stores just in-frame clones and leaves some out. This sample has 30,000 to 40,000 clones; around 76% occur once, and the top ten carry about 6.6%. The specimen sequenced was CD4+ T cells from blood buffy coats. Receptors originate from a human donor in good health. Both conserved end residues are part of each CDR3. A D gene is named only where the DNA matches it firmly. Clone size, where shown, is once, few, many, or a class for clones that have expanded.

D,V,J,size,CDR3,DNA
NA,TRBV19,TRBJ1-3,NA,CASSITPGNTIYF,TGTGCCAGTAGTATTACTCCCGGAAACACCATATATTTT
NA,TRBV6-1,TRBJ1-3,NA,CASVLDRFAGNTIYF,TGTGCCAGCGTGTTAGACAGGTTCGCTGGAAACACCATATATTTT
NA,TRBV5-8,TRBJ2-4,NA,CASSLAKNIQYF,TGTGCCAGCAGCCTAGCCAAAAACATTCAGTACTTC
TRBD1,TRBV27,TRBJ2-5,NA,CASSQYRGQKETQYF,TGTGCCAGCAGTCAGTACAGGGGGCAGAAAGAGACCCAGTACTTC
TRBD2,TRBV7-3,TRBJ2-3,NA,CASSLTGAGTSTDTQYF,TGTGCCAGCAGCTTAACAGGAGCGGGGACTAGCACAGATACGCAGTATTTT
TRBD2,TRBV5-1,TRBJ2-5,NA,CASSLQPTSGGEETQYF,TGCGCCAGCAGCTTGCAACCCACTAGCGGGGGGGAGGAGACCCAGTACTTC
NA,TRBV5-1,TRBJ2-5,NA,CASSAQGLGGQATQYF,TGCGCCAGCAGCGCACAAGGCTTGGGGGGGCAAGCGACCCAGTACTTC
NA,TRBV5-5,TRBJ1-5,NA,CASSLVGQNNQPQHF,TGTGCCAGCAGCTTGGTTGGACAGAACAATCAGCCCCAGCATTTT
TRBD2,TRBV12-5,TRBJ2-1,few,CASVGGAQFF,TGTGCTAGTGTCGGGGGGGCTCAGTTCTTC
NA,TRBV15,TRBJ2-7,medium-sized,CATSRGGIAAEQYF,TGTGCCACCAGCAGAGGGGGGATAGCCGCCGAGCAGTACTTC
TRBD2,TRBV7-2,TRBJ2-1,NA,CASSLGLAGSNEQFF,TGTGCCAGCAGCTTAGGACTAGCGGGGAGCAATGAGCAGTTCTTC
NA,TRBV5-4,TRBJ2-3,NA,CASSLYQGLSTDTQYF,TGTGCCAGCAGCTTGTACCAGGGACTCAGCACAGATACGCAGTATTTT
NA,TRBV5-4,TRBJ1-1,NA,CASSLLLNTEAFF,TGTGCCAGCAGCCTTCTTTTGAACACTGAAGCTTTCTTT
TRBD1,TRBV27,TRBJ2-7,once,CASSIHRGQGDEQYF,TGTGCCAGCAGTATCCACAGGGGGCAGGGGGACGAGCAGTACTTC
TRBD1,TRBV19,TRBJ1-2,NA,CASRPGTAPYGYTF,TGTGCCAGTAGACCAGGGACAGCACCCTATGGCTACACCTTC
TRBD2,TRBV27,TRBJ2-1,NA,CASSLILAGGLNEQFF,TGTGCCAGCAGTTTAATTCTAGCGGGAGGGCTCAATGAGCAGTTCTTC
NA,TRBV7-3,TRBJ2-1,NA,CASSLMGARYNEQFF,TGTGCCAGCAGCTTAATGGGGGCGCGATACAATGAGCAGTTCTTC
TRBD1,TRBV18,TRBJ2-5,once,CASSRDRQETQYF,TGTGCCAGCTCTCGGGACAGGCAAGAGACCCAGTACTTC
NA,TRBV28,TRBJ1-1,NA,CASSWGGRTEAFF,TGTGCCAGCAGTTGGGGGGGGAGGACTGAAGCTTTCTTT
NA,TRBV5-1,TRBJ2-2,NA,CASSLNRNTGELFF,TGCGCCAGCAGCTTGAACAGGAACACCGGGGAGCTGTTTTTT
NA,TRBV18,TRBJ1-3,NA,CASSPDSPIYF,TGTGCCAGCTCACCTGACAGCCCAATATATTTT
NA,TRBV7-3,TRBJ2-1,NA,CASSLSRGGEQFF,TGTGCCAGCAGCTTAAGCAGGGGAGGTGAGCAGTTCTTC
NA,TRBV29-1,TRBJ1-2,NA,CSGGQYQPDNYGYTF,TGCAGCGGCGGACAGTACCAACCTGATAACTATGGCTACACCTTC
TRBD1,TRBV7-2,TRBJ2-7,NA,CASSLASQFHLTGPTYEQYF,TGTGCCAGCAGCTTAGCGTCCCAGTTTCATTTGACAGGGCCTACCTACGAGCAGTACTTC
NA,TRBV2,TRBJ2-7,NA,CASREQGYEQYF,TGTGCCAGCAGGGAACAGGGCTACGAGCAGTACTTC
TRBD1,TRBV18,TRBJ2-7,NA,CASSLGQGVGYEQYF,TGTGCCAGCTCACTAGGACAGGGTGTAGGGTACGAGCAGTACTTC
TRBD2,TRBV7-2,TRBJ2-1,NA,CASSSSGSFSYNEQFF,TGTGCCAGCAGCTCTAGCGGGAGTTTCTCCTACAATGAGCAGTTCTTC
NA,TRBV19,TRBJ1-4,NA,CASRKPGTVEKLFF,TGTGCCAGTAGAAAGCCAGGAACGGTGGAAAAACTGTTTTTT
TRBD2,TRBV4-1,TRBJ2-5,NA,CASSRTGLAGEETQYF,TGCGCCAGCAGCCGGACGGGACTAGCGGGGGAAGAGACCCAGTACTTC
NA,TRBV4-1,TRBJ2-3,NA,CASSHLLMQYF,TGCGCCAGCAGCCATCTCCTTATGCAGTATTTT
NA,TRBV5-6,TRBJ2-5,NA,CASSNRTPKTQYF,TGTGCCAGCAGCAACCGGACTCCCAAGACCCAGTACTTC
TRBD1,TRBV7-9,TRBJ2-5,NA,CASSVGQGKETQYF,TGTGCCAGCAGCGTTGGACAGGGGAAAGAGACCCAGTACTTC
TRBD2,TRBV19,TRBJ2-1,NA,CASSSSGGARYNEQFF,TGTGCCAGTAGTTCTAGCGGGGGGGCGCGATACAATGAGCAGTTCTTC
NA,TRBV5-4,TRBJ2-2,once,CASSLGWAANTGELFF,TGTGCCAGCAGCTTGGGCTGGGCAGCGAACACCGGGGAGCTGTTTTTT
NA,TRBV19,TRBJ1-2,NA,CASSKPQGALGYGYTF,TGTGCCAGTAGTAAACCGCAGGGAGCCCTCGGGTATGGCTACACCTTC
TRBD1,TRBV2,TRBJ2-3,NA,CASSVPGQGADTQYF,TGTGCCAGCAGTGTCCCGGGACAGGGCGCAGATACGCAGTATTTT
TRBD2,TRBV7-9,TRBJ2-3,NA,CASSFSSGTSGRVDTQYF,TGTGCCAGCAGCTTTAGCTCGGGGACTAGCGGGAGAGTAGATACGCAGTATTTT